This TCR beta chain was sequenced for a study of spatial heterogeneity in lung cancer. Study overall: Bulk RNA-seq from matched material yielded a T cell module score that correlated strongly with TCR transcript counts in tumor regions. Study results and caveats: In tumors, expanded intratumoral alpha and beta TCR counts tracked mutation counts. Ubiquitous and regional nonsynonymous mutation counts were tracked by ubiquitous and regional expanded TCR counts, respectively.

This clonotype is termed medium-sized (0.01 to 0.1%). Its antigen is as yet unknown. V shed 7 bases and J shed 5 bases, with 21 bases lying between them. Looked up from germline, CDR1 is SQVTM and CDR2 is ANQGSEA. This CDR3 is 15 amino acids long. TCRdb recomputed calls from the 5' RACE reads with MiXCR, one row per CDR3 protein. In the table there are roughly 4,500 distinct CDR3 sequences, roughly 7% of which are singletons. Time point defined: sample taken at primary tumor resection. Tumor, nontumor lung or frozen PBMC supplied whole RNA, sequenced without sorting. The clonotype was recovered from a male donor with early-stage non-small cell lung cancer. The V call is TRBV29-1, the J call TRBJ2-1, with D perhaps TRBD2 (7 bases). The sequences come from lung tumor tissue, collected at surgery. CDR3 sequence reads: CSAPGGRGTNNEQFF. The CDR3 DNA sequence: TGCAGCGCCCCCGGGGGGCGGGGGACGAACAATGAGCAGTTCTTC.